The subject of this entry is one T cell receptor beta chain. Per the original data handling: Estimates of nucleated cell counts were drawn from the amplification of reference gene primers. Assay used: immunoSEQ multiplex PCR; TCRdb lists only in-frame clones, some missing. V, J and clone size were drawn from that table, and D and trimming were deduced from the DNA. The data show roughly 130,000 clones, with almost 85% seen just once and around 12% held by the top ten. V was cut by 1 base and J by 1 base, with 11 bases left in between. The CDR3 extends over 15 amino acids. Germline CDR1 reads SGHTA; CDR2 reads FQGNSA. This specimen belongs to a study of blood T cell repertoires in COVID-19. Background on the study: COVID-19 samples collected from the United States, Italy and Spain covered acute and convalescent phases. PBMCs, B-cell-depleted T cells, or T cells provided the cDNA or gDNA that made up the material.

The chain recombines TRBV7-2 with TRBJ2-7; possible D gene TRBD1, 5 bases. Specimen: peripheral blood. The origin of this receptor is a woman aged 30 to 39 who had recovered from COVID-19. The CDR3 protein is CASSLGAGPSYEQYF. CDR3 sequence (DNA): TGTGCCAGCAGCTTAGGGGCAGGGCCTTCCTACGAGCAGTACTTC.